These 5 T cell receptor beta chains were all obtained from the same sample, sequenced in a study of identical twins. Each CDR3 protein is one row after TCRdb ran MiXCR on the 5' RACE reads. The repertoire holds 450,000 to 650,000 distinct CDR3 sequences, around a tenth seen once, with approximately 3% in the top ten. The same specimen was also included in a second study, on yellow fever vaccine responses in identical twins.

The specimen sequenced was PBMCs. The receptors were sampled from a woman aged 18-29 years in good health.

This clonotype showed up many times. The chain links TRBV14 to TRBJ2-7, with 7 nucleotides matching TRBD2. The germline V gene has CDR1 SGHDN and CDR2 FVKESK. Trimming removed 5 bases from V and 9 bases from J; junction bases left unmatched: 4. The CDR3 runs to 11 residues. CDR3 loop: CASSLERGQYF. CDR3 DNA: TGTGCCAGCAGCTTAGAGCGGGGGCAGTACTTC. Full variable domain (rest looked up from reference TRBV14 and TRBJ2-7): EAGVTQFPSHSVIEKGQTVTLRCDPISGHDNLYWYRRVMGKEIKFLLHFVKESKQDESGMPNNRFLAERTGGTYSTLKVQPAELEDSGVYFCASSLERGQYFGPGTRLTVT.

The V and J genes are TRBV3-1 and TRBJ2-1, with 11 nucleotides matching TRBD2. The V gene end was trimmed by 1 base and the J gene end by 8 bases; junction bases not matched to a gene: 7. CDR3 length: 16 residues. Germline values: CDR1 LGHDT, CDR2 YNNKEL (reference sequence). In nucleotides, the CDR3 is TGTGCCAGCAGCCAAGGTAGCGGGGGGGCCGTCGATGAGCAGTTCTTC. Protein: CASSQGSGGAVDEQFF.

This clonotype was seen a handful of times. The CDR3 coding sequence is TGCAGCGTTCCAAGACAGGGCGACGACTATGGCTACACCTTC. This translates into CSVPRQGDDYGYTF. The chain is built from TRBV29-1 and TRBJ1-2; 7 positions agree with TRBD1. Trimming took 5 bases from V and 3 from J; bases not matched to a gene: 9. Germline V gene lookup returns CDR1 SQVTM and CDR2 ANQGSEA. The CDR3 runs to 14 residues.

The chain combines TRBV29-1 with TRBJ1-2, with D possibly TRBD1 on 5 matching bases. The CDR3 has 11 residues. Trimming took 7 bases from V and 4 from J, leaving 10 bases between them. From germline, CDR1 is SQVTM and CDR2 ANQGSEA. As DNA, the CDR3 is TGCAGCGCAATGGGGGGCTATGGCTACACCTTC. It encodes CSAMGGYGYTF. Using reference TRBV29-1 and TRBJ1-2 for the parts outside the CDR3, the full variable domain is SAVISQKPSRDICQRGTSLTIQCQVDSQVTMMFWYRQQPGQSLTLIATANQGSEATYESGFVIDKFPISRPNLTFSTLTVSNMSPEDSSIYLCSAMGGYGYTFGSGTRLTVV.

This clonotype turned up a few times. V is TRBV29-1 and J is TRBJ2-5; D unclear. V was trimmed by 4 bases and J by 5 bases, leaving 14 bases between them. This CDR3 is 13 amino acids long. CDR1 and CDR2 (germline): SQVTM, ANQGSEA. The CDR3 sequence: CSVASGVVETQYF. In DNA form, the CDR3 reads TGCAGCGTTGCGAGTGGGGTCGTTGAGACCCAGTACTTC.